Listed here are 16 T cell receptor beta chains from one sample, sequenced in a study of lymphopenia after photon versus proton radiotherapy. Measured with immunoSEQ multiplex PCR; TCRdb has only the in-frame clones, and not every one. The table lists about 68,000 clones, more than 75% of them singletons. The source material was peripheral blood, sampled from a patient treated with photon-based radiotherapy. The receptors here all came from a woman in her seventies with pancreatic cancer.

This chain links TRBV5-1 with TRBJ2-2; 8 bases are shared with TRBD2. V trimming: 4 bases; J trimming: 1 base; junction bases outside the gene matches: 6. Germline assignment: CDR1 SGHRS and CDR2 YFSETQ. The CDR3 loop spans 16 amino acids. The CDR3 sequence is CASSTGLAMNTGELFF. CDR3 nucleotides: TGCGCCAGCAGCACCGGACTAGCTATGAACACCGGGGAGCTGTTTTTT.

This chain links TRBV5-1 with TRBJ1-1; D unresolved. Looked up from germline, CDR1 is SGHRS and CDR2 is YFSETQ. V lost 0 bases and J 6 bases, leaving 6 bases between the germline ends. CDR3 size: 12 residues. DNA of the CDR3: TGCGCCAGCAGCTTGGGAGTCGCTGAAGCTTTCTTT. It yields the protein CASSLGVAEAFF.

The chain has TRBV19 and TRBJ1-5, with D maybe TRBD1 (5 bases). The length of the CDR3 is 15 residues. CDR1 is LNHDA, CDR2 SQIVND, per germline (reference sequence). Trimming took 3 bases from V and 2 from J, leaving 11 bases between them. The CDR3 region has the DNA TGTGCCAGTAGTATGGGAGGGGATGGCAATCAGCCCCAGCATTTT. Protein: CASSMGGDGNQPQHF. The whole variable domain, filled in from reference TRBV19 and TRBJ1-5, reads DGGITQSPKYLFRKEGQNVTLSCEQNLNHDAMYWYRQDPGQGLRLIYYSQIVNDFQKGDIAEGYSVSREKKESFPLTVTSAQKNPTAFYLCASSMGGDGNQPQHFGDGTRLSIL.

The V and J genes are TRBV19 and TRBJ1-5; no definite D call. Germline V lookup: CDR1 LNHDA, CDR2 SQIVND (reference sequence). The CDR3 is 15 residues long. The V end lost 7 bases, the J end lost 0 bases, and 13 bases lay between the germline ends. In DNA form, the CDR3 reads TGTGCCAGTACCTATGGGGTGTATAGCAATCAGCCCCAGCATTTT. It specifies CASTYGVYSNQPQHF.

This clone occurred a few times. The chain is built from TRBV30 and TRBJ2-2; 13 bases map to TRBD2. Germline trimming cut 2 bases from V and 6 bases from J; bases unmatched to any gene: 6. The CDR3 extends over 16 amino acids. CDR1 and CDR2 (germline): GTSNPN, SVGIG (reference sequence). The CDR3 coding sequence is TGTGCCTGGAGTCCCGGACTAGCGGGAGAGTCCGGGGAGCTGTTTTTT. This sequence encodes CAWSPGLAGESGELFF.

This clone was seen more than once but under ten times. The rearrangement links TRBV30 to TRBJ1-5; D call uncertain. The CDR3 covers 14 residues. CDR1 is GTSNPN, CDR2 SVGIG, per germline (reference sequence). V was shortened by 0 bases and J by 3 bases, with 9 bases between the two germline ends. This CDR3 reads CAWSVAAVNQPQHF. CDR3 nucleotides: TGTGCCTGGAGTGTGGCAGCAGTCAATCAGCCCCAGCATTTT.

This sequence joins TRBV19 and TRBJ1-5; D call uncertain. The CDR3 sequence is 16 residues long. The V end was cut by 1 base, the J end by 3 bases, with 13 bases between. The germline CDR1 and CDR2 sequences are LNHDA and SQIVND (reference sequence). The CDR3 DNA sequence: TGTGCCAGTAGTATAGGTCCCCGAAAGGACAATCAGCCCCAGCATTTT. Protein: CASSIGPRKDNQPQHF.

This chain joins TRBV4-2 and TRBJ2-7; unclear D gene. The CDR3 totals 16 residues. V was clipped by 4 bases and J by 3 bases, with 19 bases between them. Germline CDR1 and CDR2: LGHNA and YNFKEQ. The CDR3 DNA follows: TGTGCCAGCAGCCTCGAGGCCCGGACCTACTACTACGAGCAGTACTTC. As protein: CASSLEARTYYYEQYF.

This chain links TRBV19 with TRBJ2-1, with unresolved D. Trimming left V 4 bases short and J 2 bases short, with 15 bases between. The CDR3 is made up of 16 amino acids. Germline lookup yields CDR1 LNHDA and CDR2 SQIVND (reference sequence). This CDR3 is CASSNETLTPYNEQFF. The CDR3 bases are TGTGCCAGTAGTAATGAGACCCTGACTCCCTACAATGAGCAGTTCTTC.

The CDR3 reads CASSPFNRNTDTQYF. CDR3 in DNA: TGTGCCAGCTCACCCTTTAATAGGAACACAGATACGCAGTATTTT. This sequence joins TRBV18 and TRBJ2-3, with unresolved D. Germline V gene sequence: CDR1 KGHSH, CDR2 LQKENI. The CDR3 is made up of 15 amino acids. The germline V and J ends were trimmed by 3 bases and 2 bases, with 12 bases remaining between them.

The table lists this clone with a few counts. This chain uses TRBV5-6 with TRBJ2-7; D might be TRBD2 (5 bases). CDR3 size: 13 residues. Trimming left V 4 bases short and J 2 bases short, with 10 bases between. Germline V gene data show CDR1 as SGHDT and CDR2 as YYEEEE. CDR3 nucleotide sequence: TGTGCCAGCAGCAGGACCGGGGCCTACGAGCAGTACTTC. Encoded protein: CASSRTGAYEQYF.

The gene calls are TRBV10-3 and TRBJ2-1, with D perhaps TRBD1 (6 bases). V lost 4 bases, J lost 0 bases, and 10 bases lay in between. This CDR3 contains 15 residues. CDR1 ENHRY and CDR2 SYGVKD come from the germline V gene. The CDR3 coding sequence is TGTGCCATCAGTGTCAGGGGAATCTCCTACAATGAGCAGTTCTTC. Residues: CAISVRGISYNEQFF.

The CDR3 nucleotides read TGTGCCAGCAGCGTAGCTCCGTCCGGAGAAAAACTGTTTTTT. Its translation is CASSVAPSGEKLFF. This chain links TRBV9 with TRBJ1-4; D gene ambiguous. From germline, CDR1 is SGDLS and CDR2 YYNGEE. Between the trimmed V and J ends, which lost 0 bases and 8 bases, there was a span of 11 bases. There are 14 residues in the CDR3. Together with reference TRBV9 and TRBJ1-4, the CDR3 gives the full variable domain: DSGVTQTPKHLITATGQRVTLRCSPRSGDLSVYWYQQSLDQGLQFLIQYYNGEERAKGNILERFSAQQFPDLHSELNLSSLELGDSALYFCASSVAPSGEKLFFGSGTQLSVL.

This chain links TRBV9 with TRBJ1-1, with TRBD1 as a possible D gene (5 bases). Per germline, CDR1 SGDLS and CDR2 YYNGEE. Trimming cost V 3 bases and J 4 bases, with 16 bases left between them. The CDR3 spans 15 residues. DNA for the CDR3: TGTGCCAGCAGCGCGGGAGGGACCAACCCCACTGAAGCTTTCTTT. Amino acid sequence: CASSAGGTNPTEAFF.

This chain links TRBV19 with TRBJ1-5, with D maybe TRBD1 (5 bases). Between the trimmed V and J ends, which lost 5 bases and 0 bases, there was a span of 11 bases. The CDR3 runs 15 residues. Germline CDR1 LNHDA, CDR2 SQIVND (reference sequence). CDR3 sequence reads: CASSDDSSSNQPQHF. The CDR3 DNA reads as TGTGCCAGTAGTGACGACAGTAGTAGCAATCAGCCCCAGCATTTT.

The rearrangement uses TRBV28 and TRBJ1-1; 10 nucleotides line up with TRBD1. CDR3 size: 17 residues. V lost 3 bases, J lost 4 bases, and 11 bases stayed unmatched. CDR1 is MDHEN and CDR2 is SYDVKM in the germline V gene. CDR3 protein: CASSFAAPGQGSTEAFF. The CDR3 DNA follows: TGTGCCAGCAGTTTCGCCGCGCCGGGACAGGGGAGCACTGAAGCTTTCTTT.